This T cell receptor (beta chain) was recovered during a study of T cell responses to AZD1222 COVID-19 vaccine. Study overall: Second-dose intervals of approximately 4 or approximately 12 weeks were pooled. General observations from the study: Unmutated variant regions are reportedly the target of nearly half of TCRs that are spike-specific. Only a handful of people who got AZD1222 tested seropositive at baseline. Two doses of AZD1222 preceded a rise in Spike-specific TCR breadth and depth.

The CDR3 runs 12 residues. CDR1 is SEHNR, CDR2 FQNEAQ, per germline (reference sequence). V lost 4 bases to trimming and J lost 12 bases; unmatched junction nucleotides: 5. The table came from immunoSEQ multiplex PCR; TCRdb's copy has only in-frame clones and leaves some out. The repertoire holds about 110,000 clones, approximately 92% seen once, with approximately 1.2% in the top ten. Concerning this clone itself: What it binds is unknown.

The sequence was obtained from an adult in good health. The specimen comprised peripheral blood, sampled on day 0 of AZD1222 vaccination. The V gene is TRBV7-9, the J gene TRBJ2-2, with 7 bases that match TRBD1. Here the CDR3 reads CASSSTGVKLFF. The CDR3 bases are TGTGCCAGCAGCTCCACAGGGGTGAAGCTGTTTTTT.